One and the same sample provided the 29 T cell receptor beta chains below, sequenced in a study of shared clonotypes between healthy human individuals. Sequencing was performed with immunoSEQ multiplex PCR; in TCRdb, only in-frame clones are kept and a portion is missing. Of 450,000 to 600,000 clones in the sample, about four fifths are singletons; the top ten hold over 10%. Sequencing was done on a sample of PBMCs. Receptor source: a middle-aged woman in good health. Some clones in this sample may be carry-over from other donors' samples.

The gene calls are TRBV19 and TRBJ1-2; TRBD1 aligns across 11 bases. The CDR3 totals 16 residues. Per the germline V gene, CDR1 is LNHDA and CDR2 is SQIVND (reference sequence). Losses at the gene ends were 5 bases for V and 7 bases for J; bases not matched to a gene: 12. The CDR3 DNA follows: TGTGCCAGTAGTCGCACGCTCGGGACAGGGGGGTTTGGCTACACCTTC. It codes for CASSRTLGTGGFGYTF. The full variable domain, with the rest looked up from reference TRBV19 and TRBJ1-2, is DGGITQSPKYLFRKEGQNVTLSCEQNLNHDAMYWYRQDPGQGLRLIYYSQIVNDFQKGDIAEGYSVSREKKESFPLTVTSAQKNPTAFYLCASSRTLGTGGFGYTFGSGTRLTVV.

This clone was counted once. The chain links TRBV19 to TRBJ2-1; D is perhaps TRBD2 (6 bases). V was pared by 3 bases and J by 7 bases, with 10 bases between. Germline V CDR1 and CDR2: LNHDA, SQIVND (reference sequence). This CDR3 spans 13 amino acids. CDR3 protein: CASSMLGRNEQFF. The DNA for the CDR3 is TGTGCCAGTAGTATGTTAGGGAGGAATGAGCAGTTCTTC.

This clone occurred a few times. The chain links TRBV5-1 to TRBJ2-7; unclear D gene. Germline V gene lookup returns CDR1 SGHRS and CDR2 YFSETQ. The CDR3 runs to 13 residues. Trimming stripped 5 bases from V and 0 bases from J, with 9 bases between. The CDR3 region has the DNA TGCGCCAGCAGGAAGGAGAGCTCCTACGAGCAGTACTTC. This encodes CASRKESSYEQYF.

The genes are TRBV6-1 and TRBJ1-5; 7 bases fit TRBD1. The CDR3 runs 14 residues. Per the germline V gene, CDR1 is MNHNS and CDR2 is SASEGT. Trimming took 6 bases from V and 7 from J; bases not matched to a gene: 9. CDR3 in DNA: TGTGCCAGCAGGGACACAGGGGAGGGACAGCCCCAGCATTTT. This translates into CASRDTGEGQPQHF.

This clone was observed a single time. This chain uses TRBV5-8 with TRBJ2-3; 14 positions agree with TRBD2. The V gene end was trimmed by 4 bases and the J gene end by 6 bases; junction bases not matched to a gene: 13. Germline V CDR1 and CDR2: SGHTS, YDEGEE. The CDR3 has 18 amino acids. The DNA of the CDR3 is TGTGCCAGCAGCGGAGGGACTAGCGGGAGCTTACCGGGGGATACGCAGTATTTT. Its protein is CASSGGTSGSLPGDTQYF. The whole variable domain, filled in from reference TRBV5-8 and TRBJ2-3, reads EAGVTQSPTHLIKTRGQQATLRCSPISGHTSVYWYQQALGLGLQFLLWYDEGEERNRGNFPPRFSGRQFPNYSSELNVNALELEDSALYLCASSGGTSGSLPGDTQYFGPGTRLTVL.

In this sample, this clone turned up a few times. This sequence joins TRBV6-1 and TRBJ2-7; TRBD2 matches at 7 bases. Germline V gene lookup returns CDR1 MNHNS and CDR2 SASEGT. The CDR3 runs to 16 residues. J lost 3 bases, V lost 4 bases, and 12 bases had no gene match. Written as DNA, the CDR3 is TGTGCCAGCAGTGCTCGATGGGGCAGGGAGGGCTACGAGCAGTACTTC. It specifies CASSARWGREGYEQYF.

The chain carries TRBV29-1 and TRBJ2-2; possibly TRBD1 or TRBD2 for D (5 bases each). Trimming left V 7 bases short and J 2 bases short, with 14 bases between. There are 14 residues in the CDR3. Per the germline V gene, CDR1 is SQVTM and CDR2 is ANQGSEA. CDR3 region: CSAGRGRNTGELFF. CDR3 nucleotides: TGCAGCGCCGGACGGGGACGAAACACCGGGGAGCTGTTTTTT.

V is TRBV18 and J is TRBJ2-1; TRBD2 aligns across 8 bases. The CDR3 consists of 15 residues. Trimming at V came to 3 bases and at J to 4 bases, leaving 5 bases not matched to a gene. From germline, CDR1 is KGHSH and CDR2 LQKENI. The DNA of the CDR3 is TGTGCCAGCTCACCCTCGGCTAGCGGGTACAATGAGCAGTTCTTC. Protein sequence: CASSPSASGYNEQFF.

This chain joins TRBV5-1 and TRBJ2-2; D could derive from TRBD1 or TRBD2 (5 bases each). V was clipped by 5 bases and J by 4 bases, with 9 bases between them. This CDR3 contains 13 residues. CDR1 and CDR2 from the germline V gene are SGHRS and YFSETQ. DNA of the CDR3: TGCGCCAGCAGGGCAGGGACCACCGGGGAGCTGTTTTTT. It yields the protein CASRAGTTGELFF.

The genes are TRBV4-2 and TRBJ2-7, with 14 bases identical to TRBD2. The V segment lost 0 bases and the J segment 2 bases; nucleotides outside the gene matches: 6. The CDR3 extends over 18 amino acids. Germline V gene sequence: CDR1 LGHNA, CDR2 YNFKEQ. CDR3 DNA: TGTGCCAGCAGCCAAGAGGGACTAGCGGGAGCGTCTCCCTACGAGCAGTACTTC. Protein product: CASSQEGLAGASPYEQYF.

On this clone: With a far larger clone one base away, a read error is the likely cause. The chain has TRBV30 and TRBJ1-1; maybe TRBD1 (6 bases). Trimming took 5 bases from V and 6 from J, leaving 19 bases between them. Looked up from germline, CDR1 is GTSNPN and CDR2 is SVGIG (reference sequence). This CDR3 region has 14 residues. The DNA for the CDR3 is TGTGCCTGGGGCAACACTGGGGGGGCCCCTGAAGCTTTCTTT. This sequence encodes CAWGNTGGAPEAFF.

The rearrangement uses TRBV30 and TRBJ1-5; TRBD1 matches at 12 bases. CDR3 length equals 15 residues. Germline CDR1 GTSNPN, CDR2 SVGIG (reference sequence). J lost 6 bases, V lost 3 bases, and 6 bases had no gene match. This chain's CDR3 is CAWSPRDRGLQPQHF. The DNA of the CDR3 is TGTGCCTGGAGCCCCCGGGACAGGGGGCTTCAGCCCCAGCATTTT.

J is TRBJ2-5 and V is TRBV12-5; no reliable D call. Per germline, CDR1 LGHNT and CDR2 FRNRAP. Deletions cut 7 bases from V and 4 bases from J, with 16 bases between. The CDR3 consists of 14 residues. The CDR3 DNA sequence: TGTGCTAGTGCTCAACCCGGACCGGTAGAGACCCAGTACTTC. Encoded protein: CASAQPGPVETQYF.

J is TRBJ2-3 and V is TRBV11-2; TRBD2 matches at 13 bases. CDR3 length: 17 amino acids. V shed 3 bases, J shed 1 base, and the junction held 4 bases outside the gene matches. The germline V gene encodes CDR1 SGHAT and CDR2 FQNNGV. CDR3 sequence (DNA): TGTGCCAGCAGCTTCGGACTAGCGGGAGTGGGCACAGATACGCAGTATTTT. Translated: CASSFGLAGVGTDTQYF.

This chain connects TRBV5-1 to TRBJ2-5; TRBD2 aligns across 12 bases. CDR1 is SGHRS and CDR2 is YFSETQ in the germline V gene. Trimming at V came to 0 bases and at J to 5 bases, leaving 8 bases not matched to a gene. This CDR3 region has 17 residues. The CDR3 DNA reads as TGCGCCAGCAGCTTGGCTCTAGCGGGAGGGCCTGGGGAGACCCAGTACTTC. This encodes CASSLALAGGPGETQYF.

This clone was picked up a small number of times. V and J are TRBV16 and TRBJ2-2; 8 bases are shared with TRBD1. V gave up 5 bases and J gave up 1 base; unmatched junction bases: 0. This CDR3 is 14 amino acids long. Germline V gene data show CDR1 as KGHSY and CDR2 as FQNENV. The CDR3 DNA reads TGTGCCAGCAGCGACAGGGGGAACACCGGGGAGCTGTTTTTT. Translated: CASSDRGNTGELFF.

The CDR3 nucleotides are TGCGCCAGCAGCTCCGGCTCCGTGGACATTCAGTACTTC. Protein: CASSSGSVDIQYF. The chain joins TRBV5-1 to TRBJ2-4; D is uncertain. The CDR3 is made up of 13 amino acids. Trimming took off 3 bases at V and 8 bases at J, with 12 bases between the two ends. Germline-derived CDR1 and CDR2 are SGHRS and YFSETQ.

The chain joins TRBV30 to TRBJ1-4; no definite D call. V lost 4 bases and J 4 bases, leaving 7 bases between the germline ends. Germline CDR1 is GTSNPN and CDR2 is SVGIG (reference sequence). The CDR3 consists of 12 residues. CDR3 protein: CAWTKSNEKLFF. CDR3 in DNA: TGTGCCTGGACGAAGAGTAATGAAAAACTGTTTTTT.

This clone was observed a few times. The gene calls are TRBV28 and TRBJ2-1, with D possibly being TRBD2 (7 bases). The V and J ends lost 1 base and 7 bases respectively, with 20 bases between them. Germline V CDR1 and CDR2: MDHEN, SYDVKM. This CDR3 is 17 amino acids long. CDR3 DNA sequence: TGTGCCAGCAGTTTATTGTCTGGGGGGCGGGGGATAAATGAGCAGTTCTTC. Its protein is CASSLLSGGRGINEQFF.

The CDR3 loop is CASSTSGLASYNEQFF. The CDR3 coding sequence is TGCGCCAGCAGTACATCTGGACTAGCTTCCTACAATGAGCAGTTCTTC. The chain recombines TRBV10-1 with TRBJ2-1, with 8 positions matching TRBD2. With 5 bases clipped from V and 1 base from J, the junction kept 7 bases outside the gene matches. The CDR3 has 16 amino acids. The germline CDR1 and CDR2 sequences are WNHNN and SYGVQD (reference sequence).

The V gene is TRBV19, the J gene TRBJ1-4; D gene unclear. Germline CDR1 LNHDA, CDR2 SQIVND (reference sequence). CDR3 length equals 16 residues. Between the trimmed V and J ends, which lost 1 base and 6 bases, there was a span of 15 bases. CDR3 sequence (DNA): TGTGCCAGTAGTATAGGCCTTAGACCATTGGATGAAAAACTGTTTTTT. Translating it yields CASSIGLRPLDEKLFF.

The chain has TRBV21-1 and TRBJ1-1; the table names TRBD1, a call not compared with the DNA. TRBV21-1 is noted as a pseudogene. The CDR3 covers 14 residues. The CDR3 sequence is CASSKGTGRTEAFF. CDR3 nucleotides: TGTGCCAGCAGCAAAGGGACAGGGAGAACTGAAGCTTTCTTT.

Only a few counts were recorded for this clone. The J gene is TRBJ1-5, the V gene TRBV28; 10 positions agree with TRBD1. Germline V lookup: CDR1 MDHEN, CDR2 SYDVKM. J gave up 6 bases and V 6 bases, and 2 bases lay outside the gene matches. This CDR3 comprises 13 residues. CDR3 sequence reads: CASRRQGAQPQHF. CDR3 DNA: TGTGCCAGCAGGCGACAGGGGGCTCAGCCCCAGCATTTT.

The genes are TRBV5-5 and TRBJ1-2; TRBD1 aligns across 12 bases. The CDR3 loop spans 17 amino acids. Germline V gene data show CDR1 as SGHKS and CDR2 as YYEKEE (reference sequence). Germline trimming cut 0 bases from V and 6 bases from J; bases unmatched to any gene: 9. DNA of the CDR3: TGTGCCAGCAGCTTGGGCTCGATCGGGACAGGGGGCGATGGCTACACCTTC. As protein: CASSLGSIGTGGDGYTF.

Many counts were recorded for this clone. The J gene is TRBJ1-1, the V gene TRBV4-1; no firm D call. From germline, CDR1 is MGHRA and CDR2 YSYEKL. The V end lost 4 bases, the J end lost 1 base, and 13 bases lay between the germline ends. The CDR3 runs to 15 residues. This CDR3 reads CASSPPGRANTEAFF. The CDR3 DNA sequence: TGCGCCAGCAGCCCCCCGGGGAGGGCGAACACTGAAGCTTTCTTT.

The CDR3 protein is CASSLAGWDRVYNEQFF. In DNA form, the CDR3 reads TGCGCCAGCAGCTTGGCCGGCTGGGACAGGGTTTACAATGAGCAGTTCTTC. The chain is built from TRBV5-1 and TRBJ2-1; 9 bases match TRBD1. CDR3 size: 17 residues. Germline assignment: CDR1 SGHRS and CDR2 YFSETQ. Trimming took 0 bases from V and 4 from J; bases not matched to a gene: 8.

The chain uses TRBV14 and TRBJ1-2; TRBD1 aligns across 7 bases. J gave up 5 bases and V 0 bases, and 6 bases lay outside the gene matches. Germline V gene sequence: CDR1 SGHDN, CDR2 FVKESK. This CDR3 region has 15 residues. The CDR3 sequence is CASSQDQNRGYGYTF. The CDR3 DNA follows: TGTGCCAGCAGCCAAGACCAGAACAGGGGATATGGCTACACCTTC.

The table lists this clone with many counts. The CDR3 sequence is CASSFSGSAGANVLTF. In DNA, the CDR3 is TGTGCCAGCAGCTTTAGCGGGAGCGCTGGGGCCAACGTCCTGACTTTC. V and J are TRBV5-6 and TRBJ2-6; 9 positions agree with TRBD2. This CDR3 spans 16 amino acids. V lost 2 bases and J lost 2; bases outside the gene matches: 2. The germline gives CDR1 SGHDT, CDR2 YYEEEE.

V and J are TRBV28 and TRBJ1-6; D ambiguous. In germline, CDR1 is MDHEN, CDR2 SYDVKM. The CDR3 extends over 14 amino acids. Between the trimmed V and J ends, which lost 2 bases and 5 bases, there was a span of 7 bases. CDR3 DNA: TGTGCCAGCAGTTTAGTCAGAAATAATTCACCCCTCCACTTT. Its protein product is CASSLVRNNSPLHF.